These T cell receptor beta chains were read from a single sample in a study of cytotoxic CD8 clonotypes in ibrutinib-treated CLL. Only in-frame clones appear in the TCRdb table, and some are missing; sequencing was by immunoSEQ multiplex PCR. Of some 150,000 clones in the sample, approximately 77% are singletons; the top ten hold about 29%. Sequencing was performed on PBMCs, taken after 12 months of ibrutinib treatment. These receptors were obtained from a human donor with chronic lymphocytic leukemia. Each CDR3 is given with its conserved first and last residue. Fields, in order: D gene, V gene, J gene, clone size, CDR3 DNA, CDR3 protein. A D gene is named only where the DNA matches it firmly. The size field is filled for only some rows; it gives once, few, many or a size class.

.,TRBV28,TRBJ2-7,.,TGTGCCAGCCCCGTACGGGGGTCCTACGAGCAGTACTTC,CASPVRGSYEQYF
.,TRBV5-1,TRBJ1-4,.,TGCGCCAGCAGCCTCACCTCTAATGAAAAACTGTTTTTT,CASSLTSNEKLFF
.,TRBV28,TRBJ2-7,.,TGTGCCAGCAGAAACCAGGGCTGGGAGCAGTACTTC,CASRNQGWEQYF
TRBD1,TRBV7-9,TRBJ1-1,once,TGTGCCAGCAGCTTAGCCCCAGGGGGCTACACTGAAGCTTTCTTT,CASSLAPGGYTEAFF
.,TRBV5-1,TRBJ2-1,.,TGCGCCAGCAGCCCTTTCACTAGTAGCAATGAGCAGTTCTTC,CASSPFTSSNEQFF
.,TRBV18,TRBJ1-6,.,TGTGCCAGCTCACCTCAGGGGTTTAATTCACCCCTCCACTTT,CASSPQGFNSPLHF
TRBD1,TRBV27,TRBJ1-1,.,TGTGCCAGCAGTACCCGACAGGGGGCAGGAACTGAAGCTTTCTTT,CASSTRQGAGTEAFF
.,TRBV7-9,TRBJ2-7,.,TGTGCCAGCAGCTTAGGGGACGCCCCGTACTTC,CASSLGDAPYF
.,TRBV28,TRBJ1-1,.,TGTGCCAGCAGTTTCCTAGGGGGCACTGAAGCTTTCTTT,CASSFLGGTEAFF
TRBD1,TRBV4-3,TRBJ1-2,.,TGCGCCAGCAGCCCAATCTACGGGACAGGGGGGGTTTATGGCTACACCTTC,CASSPIYGTGGVYGYTF
.,TRBV5-1,TRBJ1-2,.,TGCGCCAGCAGCTTGCAAGGACGGGCTTATGGCTACACCTTC,CASSLQGRAYGYTF
.,TRBV5-8,TRBJ2-7,.,TGTGCCAGCAGCTTTGTAACTACGTCCGGGGGCGGATACGAGCAGTACTTC,CASSFVTTSGGGYEQYF
TRBD2,TRBV9,TRBJ2-4,.,TGTGCCAGCAGCCCCGTAGCGGGGGCCGTCAAAAACATTCAGTACTTC,CASSPVAGAVKNIQYF
TRBD2,TRBV7-9,TRBJ2-5,.,TGTGCCAGCAGCTTAGCGGTAGCGGGACAAGAGACCCAGTACTTC,CASSLAVAGQETQYF
.,TRBV28,TRBJ1-4,.,TGTGCCAGCAGTAAACCTGGGGCAACTAATGAAAAACTGTTTTTT,CASSKPGATNEKLFF
.,TRBV7-2,TRBJ2-5,.,TGTGCCAGCAGCTTTCGGGGGCGAGAGACCCAGTACTTC,CASSFRGRETQYF
TRBD1,TRBV4-1,TRBJ1-6,.,TGCGCCAGCAGCCAACCTTTCGGACAGGGGAATAATTCACCCCTCCACTTT,CASSQPFGQGNNSPLHF
.,TRBV4-2,TRBJ2-2,.,TGTGCCAGCAGCCAAACCGGGACAAACACCGGGGAGCTGTTTTTT,CASSQTGTNTGELFF
.,TRBV19,TRBJ1-1,few,TGTGCCAGTAGTATCGTCACCAGGAACACTGAAGCTTTCTTT,CASSIVTRNTEAFF
.,TRBV6-1,TRBJ1-2,.,TGTGCCAGCAGTGAAAGGGGGGGGCGCCCGTATGGCTACACCTTC,CASSERGGRPYGYTF
TRBD2,TRBV7-2,TRBJ2-1,once,TGTGCCAGCAGTTCGGGACTAGCGGGAGGCCAGGTTTTCTATGAGCAGTTCTTC,CASSSGLAGGQVFYEQFF
.,TRBV19,TRBJ2-1,.,TGTGCCAGTAGTACCGACCCGGGACTTCACAATGAGCAGTTCTTC,CASSTDPGLHNEQFF
TRBD1,TRBV4-1,TRBJ1-2,.,TGCGCCAGCAGCCATCTAGTTAGACAGGGAGTAGACTATGGCTACACCTTC,CASSHLVRQGVDYGYTF
.,TRBV4-3,TRBJ2-5,.,TGCGCCAGCAGCCAAGATCGAGGCAGGGGCGGGGAGACCCAGTACTTC,CASSQDRGRGGETQYF
.,TRBV15,TRBJ2-3,.,TGTGCCACCAGCAGAGTTTTCACAGATACGCAGTATTTT,CATSRVFTDTQYF
TRBD2,TRBV4-3,TRBJ2-3,.,TGCGCCAGCAGCCAAGGAGTAGGACTAGCAGGAGATACGCAGTATTTT,CASSQGVGLAGDTQYF
.,TRBV10-1,TRBJ2-6,.,TGCGCCAGCAGGATAGTAAGCCAAGTCTCAGCCGGGGCCAACGTCCTGACTTTC,CASRIVSQVSAGANVLTF
TRBD1,TRBV19,TRBJ1-5,.,TGTGCCAGTAGTCTAACAGGGGGAAATCAGCCCCAGCATTTT,CASSLTGGNQPQHF
.,TRBV27,TRBJ1-2,few,TGTGCCAGCAGTGAGTGGCCTAACTATGGCTACACCTTC,CASSEWPNYGYTF
.,TRBV10-3,TRBJ1-2,.,TGTGCCATCAGTGGGCCCTCGGGCAGCTATGGCTACACCTTC,CAISGPSGSYGYTF
.,TRBV29-1,TRBJ1-2,.,TGCAGCGTTTACCCCCACGACGAACTGGACTATGGCTACACCTTC,CSVYPHDELDYGYTF
.,TRBV4-1,TRBJ2-5,.,TGCGCCAGCAGCCGCCGACTAGGGCAAGAGACCCAGTACTTC,CASSRRLGQETQYF
TRBD1,TRBV2,TRBJ1-5,.,TGTGCCAGCAGGACCGGGACAGGGGGCCATCAGCCCCAGCATTTT,CASRTGTGGHQPQHF
TRBD1,TRBV7-8,TRBJ1-6,once,TGTGCCAGCAGCTCCCAGGCAGGGGGTATTTCACCCCTCCACTTT,CASSSQAGGISPLHF
.,TRBV2,TRBJ2-5,many,TGTGCCAGCAGTGAACGTGAGACTACCATGAAGTACTTC,CASSERETTMKYF
.,TRBV9,TRBJ1-2,.,TGTGCCAGCAGCGTAGGGGACAACTATGGCTACACCTTC,CASSVGDNYGYTF
.,TRBV20-1,TRBJ1-1,.,TGCAGTGCTGGGGCGAACACTGAAGCTTTCTTT,CSAGANTEAFF
.,TRBV9,TRBJ2-2,.,TGTGCCAGCAGCGGGGGCCGGAACACCGGGGAGCTGTTTTTT,CASSGGRNTGELFF
.,TRBV27,TRBJ2-7,.,TGTGCCAGCAGTTTTGTGGGTCGGGCCGACTACGAGCAGTACTTC,CASSFVGRADYEQYF
TRBD1,TRBV27,TRBJ1-2,.,TGTGCCAGCAGTCGCCGTTCGGAGGGGGCTATCTATGGCTACACCTTC,CASSRRSEGAIYGYTF
TRBD2,TRBV7-2,TRBJ2-5,.,TGTGCCAGCAGCTTAGTGACTAGCCGAAAAGAGACCCAGTACTTC,CASSLVTSRKETQYF
.,TRBV5-4,TRBJ2-6,.,TGTGCCAGCAGCTCTGGCGGCTCTGGGGCCAACGTCCTGACTTTC,CASSSGGSGANVLTF
.,TRBV27,TRBJ2-1,.,TGTGCCAGCAGACAAGGGGCTAGCGCCTACAATGAGCAGTTCTTC,CASRQGASAYNEQFF
TRBD1,TRBV16,TRBJ2-7,.,TGTGCCAGCAGCCAATTAACAGGGGGCGACTCCTACGAGCAGTACTTC,CASSQLTGGDSYEQYF
.,TRBV5-1,TRBJ2-1,.,TGCGCCAGCAGCTTGGATGTCCAGACCAATGAGCAGTTCTTC,CASSLDVQTNEQFF
.,TRBV6-5,TRBJ2-7,.,TGTGCCAGCCTCCTAGCTGACGAGCAGTACTTC,CASLLADEQYF
.,TRBV7-9,TRBJ1-1,.,TGTGCCAGCAGCTTAGGGGGGGCCAGGAACACTGAAGCTTTCTTT,CASSLGGARNTEAFF
.,TRBV11-2,TRBJ1-1,.,TGTGCCAGCAGCCTCCCTGGCGTATTGAACACTGAAGCTTTCTTT,CASSLPGVLNTEAFF
TRBD2,TRBV28,TRBJ2-7,.,TGTGCCAGCAGTTCTCCGGGACTAGCGGGAAGCGAGCAGTACTTC,CASSSPGLAGSEQYF
TRBD1,TRBV29-1,TRBJ2-5,.,TGCAGCGTTGAAGCAGTAACCGACAGGGGTCAAGAGACCCAGTACTTC,CSVEAVTDRGQETQYF
TRBD2,TRBV28,TRBJ2-3,.,TGTGCCAGCAGTTCTAGCGGGAGAGGCGACGCAGATACGCAGTATTTT,CASSSSGRGDADTQYF
.,TRBV7-2,TRBJ2-7,.,TGTGCCAGCAGCTTAGGTAGAGAGCAGTACTTC,CASSLGREQYF
TRBD2,TRBV19,TRBJ2-7,once,TGTGCCAGTAGTCCCGAGGGACTAGCGGGACCTGGCTGGGAGCAGTACTTC,CASSPEGLAGPGWEQYF
.,TRBV18,TRBJ1-2,.,TGTGCCAGCTCCCAGCGGGGGGTCCCTACTGGCTACACCTTC,CASSQRGVPTGYTF
.,TRBV6-5,TRBJ1-2,.,TGTGCCAGCAGTTACCGGAGGACCTATGGCTACACCTTC,CASSYRRTYGYTF